Listed below are T cell receptor beta chains from one sample, sequenced in a study of blood T cell repertoires in COVID-19. TCRdb keeps only in-frame clones here, not all; method: immunoSEQ multiplex PCR. The sample carries under 150,000 clones, around 81% recorded once. The sample comprised peripheral blood. These receptors were obtained from a woman aged 55-70 years with active or convalescent COVID-19. CDR3s include the opening cysteine and the closing phenylalanine or tryptophan. A D gene is named only where the DNA matches it firmly. A clone size is listed for some rows: how often the clone was seen (once, few, many), or a class if it is expanded.

v_call: TRBV2; clone_size: .; d_call: TRBD1; j_call: TRBJ1-2; cdr3_nt: TGTGCCAGCAGTGAATCCGCGACAGGGGACTATGGCTACACCTTC; cdr3_aa: CASSESATGDYGYTF
v_call: TRBV19; clone_size: many; d_call: .; j_call: TRBJ1-5; cdr3_nt: TGTGCCAGTAGTGTAAAGCGGGACGGCCGACGGGATGCCCAGCATTTT; cdr3_aa: CASSVKRDGRRDAQHF
v_call: TRBV19; clone_size: .; d_call: .; j_call: TRBJ1-6; cdr3_nt: TGTGCCAGTAGTACTATGGAGGACAGAGCCTATAATTCACCCCTCCACTTT; cdr3_aa: CASSTMEDRAYNSPLHF
v_call: TRBV11-2; clone_size: once; d_call: .; j_call: TRBJ2-3; cdr3_nt: TGTGCCAGCAGCTTAACGGGGGTGACCACAGATACGCAGTATTTT; cdr3_aa: CASSLTGVTTDTQYF
v_call: TRBV28; clone_size: .; d_call: TRBD1; j_call: TRBJ1-2; cdr3_nt: TGTGCCAGCATACTAGGGACAGGGGAGGCCTATGGCTACACCTTC; cdr3_aa: CASILGTGEAYGYTF
v_call: TRBV19; clone_size: .; d_call: .; j_call: TRBJ2-5; cdr3_nt: TGTGCCAGTAGTATCGGACTACAAGAGACCCAGTACTTC; cdr3_aa: CASSIGLQETQYF
v_call: TRBV6-1; clone_size: .; d_call: .; j_call: TRBJ1-1; cdr3_nt: TGTGCCAGCAGTGAATCTCACGGTGAAGCTTTCTTT; cdr3_aa: CASSESHGEAFF
v_call: TRBV19; clone_size: .; d_call: TRBD1; j_call: TRBJ2-2; cdr3_nt: TGTGCCAGTAGTCCTCGAGGGACAGTGAACACCGGGGAGCTGTTTTTT; cdr3_aa: CASSPRGTVNTGELFF
v_call: TRBV5-4; clone_size: .; d_call: TRBD2; j_call: TRBJ2-5; cdr3_nt: TGTGCCAGCACCCCGGGGGGGGAAGAGACCCAGTACTTC; cdr3_aa: CASTPGGEETQYF
v_call: TRBV18; clone_size: .; d_call: .; j_call: TRBJ2-2; cdr3_nt: TGTGCCAGCTCACCGGTACAGGGAAACACCGGGGAGCTGTTTTTT; cdr3_aa: CASSPVQGNTGELFF
v_call: TRBV12-3/TRBV12-4; clone_size: .; d_call: .; j_call: TRBJ2-1; cdr3_nt: TGTGCCAGCAGTTTGGGACTTCACGGTGAGCAGTTCTTC; cdr3_aa: CASSLGLHGEQFF
v_call: TRBV6-5; clone_size: .; d_call: TRBD2; j_call: TRBJ2-5; cdr3_nt: TGTGCCAGCAGTTACCCGATAGCGGGAGAGGGGGAGACCCAGTACTTC; cdr3_aa: CASSYPIAGEGETQYF
v_call: TRBV28; clone_size: .; d_call: TRBD2; j_call: TRBJ2-5; cdr3_nt: TGTGCCAGCAGTCCACCCGGGGGGGGTGAAGAGACCCAGTACTTC; cdr3_aa: CASSPPGGGEETQYF
v_call: TRBV28; clone_size: .; d_call: TRBD1; j_call: TRBJ2-6; cdr3_nt: TGTGCCAGCAGTACAGGGGGCTTCCCCTCTGGGGCCAACGTCCTGACTTTC; cdr3_aa: CASSTGGFPSGANVLTF
v_call: TRBV6-5; clone_size: .; d_call: TRBD2; j_call: TRBJ2-1; cdr3_nt: TGTGCCAGCAGACGGGGGAAAGCGGGGGACAATGAGCAGTTCTTC; cdr3_aa: CASRRGKAGDNEQFF
v_call: TRBV10-3; clone_size: .; d_call: TRBD2; j_call: TRBJ2-3; cdr3_nt: TGTGCCATCGTTATGACTAGCGGGATTAGCACAGATACGCAGTATTTT; cdr3_aa: CAIVMTSGISTDTQYF
v_call: TRBV28; clone_size: .; d_call: .; j_call: TRBJ1-4; cdr3_nt: TGTGCCAGCATGGGAGTGGATGAAAAACTGTTTTTT; cdr3_aa: CASMGVDEKLFF
v_call: TRBV5-1; clone_size: .; d_call: TRBD1; j_call: TRBJ2-5; cdr3_nt: TGCGCCAGCAGCTTGGGAGACAGGGAATGGGAGACCCAGTACTTC; cdr3_aa: CASSLGDREWETQYF
v_call: TRBV10-1; clone_size: .; d_call: TRBD2; j_call: TRBJ2-1; cdr3_nt: TGCGCCAGCAAGGCGACTAGCGGGAGGGCGGATCTATGCAATGAGCAGTTCTTC; cdr3_aa: CASKATSGRADLCNEQFF
v_call: TRBV6-2/TRBV6-3; clone_size: .; d_call: .; j_call: TRBJ2-1; cdr3_nt: TGTGCCAGCAGTTACTTTCTGGCCCATGAGCAGTTCTTC; cdr3_aa: CASSYFLAHEQFF
v_call: TRBV6-1; clone_size: .; d_call: TRBD2; j_call: TRBJ2-3; cdr3_nt: TGTGCCAGCAGTGAAGCGACAGCGGGGGGTCTAGATACGCAGTATTTT; cdr3_aa: CASSEATAGGLDTQYF
v_call: TRBV10-3; clone_size: .; d_call: .; j_call: TRBJ2-5; cdr3_nt: TGTGCCGCCCGGGACAATGCCCCGGGGCGAGAGACCCAGTACTTC; cdr3_aa: CAARDNAPGRETQYF
v_call: TRBV7-7; clone_size: once; d_call: .; j_call: TRBJ2-1; cdr3_nt: TGTGCTAGCAGCTTAGGGCGGCAGGGTTTTAGCAATGAGCAGTTCTTC; cdr3_aa: CASSLGRQGFSNEQFF
v_call: TRBV14; clone_size: .; d_call: .; j_call: TRBJ1-6; cdr3_nt: TGTGCCAGCAGCCAAGAAAGGAGCTCCTATAATTCACCCCTCCACTTT; cdr3_aa: CASSQERSSYNSPLHF
v_call: TRBV19; clone_size: .; d_call: .; j_call: TRBJ1-1; cdr3_nt: TGTGCCAGTAGTATTTCGACAGCCAGGCGAAACACTGAAGCTTTCTTT; cdr3_aa: CASSISTARRNTEAFF
v_call: TRBV28; clone_size: .; d_call: TRBD1; j_call: TRBJ1-2; cdr3_nt: TGTGCCAGCCTCGAGGGACAGGGTATTAGGTGGTATGGCTACACCTTC; cdr3_aa: CASLEGQGIRWYGYTF
v_call: TRBV19; clone_size: .; d_call: .; j_call: TRBJ2-2; cdr3_nt: TGTGCCAGTAGTATAGGGGGGGTCTTCAACACCGGGGAGCTGTTTTTT; cdr3_aa: CASSIGGVFNTGELFF
v_call: TRBV5-1; clone_size: .; d_call: .; j_call: TRBJ1-1; cdr3_nt: TGCGCCAGCAGCTCGAGGACGGACTACGTAAGGGGTACTGAAGCTTTCTTT; cdr3_aa: CASSSRTDYVRGTEAFF
v_call: TRBV30; clone_size: .; d_call: TRBD1; j_call: TRBJ1-4; cdr3_nt: TGTGCCTGGAGTGTAGGGCAGGGGGCCATTGGAGAAAAACTGTTTTTT; cdr3_aa: CAWSVGQGAIGEKLFF
v_call: TRBV7-9; clone_size: .; d_call: .; j_call: TRBJ1-3; cdr3_nt: TGTGCCAGCAGCTTTACAGCGGACTCTGGAAACACCATATATTTT; cdr3_aa: CASSFTADSGNTIYF
v_call: TRBV9; clone_size: .; d_call: .; j_call: TRBJ1-2; cdr3_nt: TGTGCCAGCAGCGCCTTTGGGACACCTAACTATGGCTACACCTTC; cdr3_aa: CASSAFGTPNYGYTF
v_call: TRBV9; clone_size: .; d_call: .; j_call: TRBJ1-2; cdr3_nt: TGTGCCAGCAGCGTAGAGACCTCGAGGGCTAACTATGGCTACACCTTC; cdr3_aa: CASSVETSRANYGYTF
v_call: TRBV24-1; clone_size: .; d_call: .; j_call: TRBJ2-3; cdr3_nt: TGTGCCACCAGTGATTTTGACAGGCAAGGAACAGATACGCAGTATTTT; cdr3_aa: CATSDFDRQGTDTQYF
v_call: TRBV7-9; clone_size: .; d_call: .; j_call: TRBJ1-6; cdr3_nt: TGTGCCAGCAGCCTCACGGGACTCTATAATTCACCCCTCCACTTT; cdr3_aa: CASSLTGLYNSPLHF
v_call: TRBV19; clone_size: once; d_call: TRBD1; j_call: TRBJ2-3; cdr3_nt: TGTGCCAGTAGTATCGGCAGGGGGAGAGGCACAGATACGCAGTATTTT; cdr3_aa: CASSIGRGRGTDTQYF
v_call: TRBV4-2; clone_size: .; d_call: TRBD1; j_call: TRBJ1-1; cdr3_nt: TGTGCCAGCAGCCAGGCCGGGACAGTCACTGAAGCTTTCTTT; cdr3_aa: CASSQAGTVTEAFF
v_call: TRBV28; clone_size: .; d_call: TRBD2; j_call: TRBJ2-1; cdr3_nt: TGTGCCAGCTGGTTTCCTTCCAGGGTGCGTCGGGGGGTGGGGCGGGAGAACAATGAGCAGTTCTTC; cdr3_aa: CASWFPSRVRRGVGRENNEQFF
v_call: TRBV3-1/TRBV3-2; clone_size: .; d_call: .; j_call: TRBJ2-1; cdr3_nt: TGTGCCAGCAGCCGGGGCTCCCGCGATGAGCAGTTCTTC; cdr3_aa: CASSRGSRDEQFF
v_call: TRBV11-3; clone_size: .; d_call: .; j_call: TRBJ1-2; cdr3_nt: TGTGCCAGCAGTCATAAGGGGGTTCTTCACTTC; cdr3_aa: CASSHKGVLHF
v_call: TRBV29-1; clone_size: .; d_call: TRBD1; j_call: TRBJ1-2; cdr3_nt: TGCAGCGTCGTGACAGGGTTGCATGGCTACACCTTC; cdr3_aa: CSVVTGLHGYTF
v_call: TRBV5-6; clone_size: .; d_call: TRBD1; j_call: TRBJ1-4; cdr3_nt: TGTGCCAGCAGCCGGGGACAGGGGGTCGAAAGACTGTTTTTT; cdr3_aa: CASSRGQGVERLFF
v_call: TRBV6-5; clone_size: .; d_call: TRBD2; j_call: TRBJ2-7; cdr3_nt: TGTGCCAGCAGGCCCAGCGGGAGTAACGGCGAGCAGTACTTC; cdr3_aa: CASRPSGSNGEQYF
v_call: TRBV13; clone_size: .; d_call: .; j_call: TRBJ2-3; cdr3_nt: TGTGCCAGCAGCTTAGGCCAGTTTGCTAGCACAGATACGCAGTATTTT; cdr3_aa: CASSLGQFASTDTQYF
v_call: TRBV7-9; clone_size: .; d_call: .; j_call: TRBJ2-2; cdr3_nt: TGTGCCGGTGCAGGTGACACCGGGGAGCTGTTTTTT; cdr3_aa: CAGAGDTGELFF
v_call: TRBV6-5; clone_size: .; d_call: TRBD2; j_call: TRBJ2-3; cdr3_nt: TGTGCCAGCAGTAGTCAGCGGGGGGGCGCAGATACGCAGTATTTT; cdr3_aa: CASSSQRGGADTQYF
v_call: TRBV18; clone_size: once; d_call: TRBD1; j_call: TRBJ1-4; cdr3_nt: TGTGCCAGCTCGCCGGAGGACAGGGGGAATGAAAAACTGTTTTTT; cdr3_aa: CASSPEDRGNEKLFF